The 3 T cell receptor beta chains presented below share a single source sample, sequenced in a study of blood T cell repertoires in COVID-19 (dated by TCRdb to 2020 to 2022). Library construction relied on the immunoSEQ multiplex PCR assay. Drawn from immuneACCESS, this table holds only the in-frame rearrangements with V and J called that TCRdb kept. Clones are partly lost; checked studies trace under half to an unresolved V gene and leave the rest unexplained. This sample holds roughly 150,000 clones; under 80% were observed only once. The ten biggest clones cover around 2.8% of the sample. Sequencing input: peripheral blood. The receptor source for this set is a man between 65 and 80 years old with acute or convalescent COVID-19.

V and J are TRBV7-8 and TRBJ2-2, with unresolved D. The CDR3 extends over 15 amino acids. CDR1 and CDR2 from the germline V gene are SGHVS and FQNEAQ. The V gene lost 1 base and the J gene lost 6 bases, with 12 bases spanning the gap. Here the CDR3 DNA reads TGTGCCAGCAGCTTAGGCTCATCCGGAGCCGGGGAGCTGTTTTTT. Its protein is CASSLGSSGAGELFF.

This chain uses TRBV6-5 with TRBJ2-1; D uncertain. The CDR3 spans 11 residues. V was shortened by 8 bases and J by 2 bases, with 4 bases between the two germline ends. Per the germline V gene, CDR1 is MNHEY and CDR2 is SVGAGI. The CDR3, as DNA: TGTGCCAGCCGGGCCTACAATGAGCAGTTCTTC. It is translated as CASRAYNEQFF.

This clone was observed many times. The sample holds other DNA sequences that translate to the same CDR3. The CDR3 DNA reads TGTGCCAGCAGTTACTCCAGACAGGGGGACACTGAAGCTTTCTTT. Translation gives CASSYSRQGDTEAFF. V usage is TRBV6-5 and J usage is TRBJ1-1, with 9 nucleotides matching TRBD1. Germline trimming cut 0 bases from V and 3 bases from J; bases unmatched to any gene: 2. Looked up from germline, CDR1 is MNHEY and CDR2 is SVGAGI. This CDR3 contains 15 residues.